The 5 T cell receptor beta chains given below trace back to one sample, sequenced in a study of T cells in Graves' hyperthyroidism and ophthalmopathy. Amplified TCR beta CDR3 regions came from RNA transcripts. Initially, a first-round RT-PCR of the TCR CDR3 employed the HTBI primer set. TCRdb re-called the multiplex PCR reads through MiXCR, storing one row per CDR3 protein. The table records approximately 600,000 distinct CDR3 sequences, around 21% of them present only once. The specimen sequenced was blood. These receptors came from a man aged 25 to 45 with Graves' ophthalmopathy.

This clonotype was picked up many times. The chain combines TRBV6-1 with TRBJ2-7, with a tentative D call TRBD1 (5 bases). The ends were cut back, 5 bases at V and 3 bases at J, with 20 bases in the middle. The CDR3 is 16 amino acids. The germline CDR1 and CDR2 sequences are MNHNS and SASEGT. The CDR3 nucleotides read TGTGCCAGCAGTAAGGGCAACAGGTTGCGGATCTACGAGCAGTACTTC. It codes for CASSKGNRLRIYEQYF.

CDR3 DNA sequence: TGCAGTGCTAGAGCCCCCCCCTTCTACGAGCAGTACTTC. Translating it yields CSARAPPFYEQYF. V usage is TRBV20-1 and J usage is TRBJ2-7; D not certain. CDR1 and CDR2 from the germline V gene are DFQATT and SNEGSKA (reference sequence). This CDR3 contains 13 residues. Trimming took off 1 base at V and 3 bases at J, with 10 bases between the two ends.

A word on this clonotype: A read error may produce the germline difference seen at one junction end. This sequence joins TRBV3-1 and TRBJ2-7, with D hard to call. The CDR3 runs to 15 residues. Germline V lookup: CDR1 LGHDT, CDR2 YNNKEL (reference sequence). The DNA for the CDR3 is TGTGCCGGCAGCCAAGATCGCAGACTTTTCCCCGAGCAGTACTTC. It encodes CAGSQDRRLFPEQYF.

This clonotype occurred many times. The chain carries TRBV30 and TRBJ2-1; 7 bases agree with TRBD1. This CDR3 has 14 residues. Trimming at V came to 5 bases and at J to 0 bases, leaving 4 bases not matched to a gene. Looked up from germline, CDR1 is GTSNPN and CDR2 is SVGIG (reference sequence). The CDR3 nucleotides read TGTGCCTGGTTTGGGACAGCCTCCTACAATGAGCAGTTCTTC. Its protein is CAWFGTASYNEQFF. The entire variable domain, with the rest obtained from reference TRBV30 and TRBJ2-1, is as follows: SQTIHQWPATLVQPVGSPLSLECTVEGTSNPNLYWYRQAAGRGLQLLFYSVGIGQISSEVPQNLSASRPQDRQFILSSKKLLLSDSGFYLCAWFGTASYNEQFFGPGTRLTVL.

This clonotype was seen a few times. The V and J genes are TRBV20-1 and TRBJ2-2; 11 bases line up with TRBD2. Per germline, CDR1 DFQATT and CDR2 SNEGSKA (reference sequence). V dropped 3 bases and J dropped 1; count of bases not matched to a gene: 4. The CDR3 has 16 amino acids. The CDR3 coding sequence is TGCAGTGCTAGTTCGGGACTAGCGGAGAACACCGGGGAGCTGTTTTTT. Amino acid sequence: CSASSGLAENTGELFF.